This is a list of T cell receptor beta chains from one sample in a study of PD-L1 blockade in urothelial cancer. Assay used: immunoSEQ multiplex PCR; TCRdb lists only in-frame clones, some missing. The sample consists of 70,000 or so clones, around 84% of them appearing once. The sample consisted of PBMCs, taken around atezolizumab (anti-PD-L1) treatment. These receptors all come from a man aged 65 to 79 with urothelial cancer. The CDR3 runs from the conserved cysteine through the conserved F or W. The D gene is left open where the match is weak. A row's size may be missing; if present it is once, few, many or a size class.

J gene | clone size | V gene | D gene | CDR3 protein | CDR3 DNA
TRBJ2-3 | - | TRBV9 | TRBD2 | CASSVSSGYTDTQYF | TGTGCCAGCAGCGTATCTAGCGGTTACACAGATACGCAGTATTTT
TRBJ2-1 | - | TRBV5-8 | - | CASSYRRDFWRGSHEQFF | TGTGCCAGCAGCTACCGCCGGGACTTCTGGCGCGGGTCCCATGAGCAGTTCTTC
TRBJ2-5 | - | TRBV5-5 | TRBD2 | CASSYLTSGYKETQYF | TGTGCCAGCAGCTATCTAACTAGCGGTTATAAAGAGACCCAGTACTTC
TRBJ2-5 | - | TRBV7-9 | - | CASSLAGAQETQYF | TGTGCCAGCAGCTTAGCAGGAGCTCAAGAGACCCAGTACTTC
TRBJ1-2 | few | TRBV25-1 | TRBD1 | CASSGGTYGYTF | TGTGCCAGCTCAGGGGGTACATATGGCTACACCTTC
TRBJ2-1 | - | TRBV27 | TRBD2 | CASSQPRTSGSDEQFF | TGTGCCAGCAGCCAACCGAGGACTAGCGGGAGCGATGAGCAGTTCTTC
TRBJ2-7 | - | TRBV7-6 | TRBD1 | CATSLGQSSYEQYF | TGTGCCACCTCACTGGGACAGTCCTCCTACGAGCAGTACTTC
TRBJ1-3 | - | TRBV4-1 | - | CASSQVPLDVQGLAGNTIYF | TGCGCCAGCAGCCAAGTACCTCTTGATGTCCAGGGGCTGGCTGGAAACACCATATATTTT
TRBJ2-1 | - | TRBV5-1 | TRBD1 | CASSPTDRGPSNEQFF | TGCGCCAGCAGCCCCACTGACAGGGGGCCCAGCAATGAGCAGTTCTTC
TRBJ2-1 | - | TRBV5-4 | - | CASREKSYNEQFF | TGTGCCAGTCGGGAGAAGTCCTACAATGAGCAGTTCTTC
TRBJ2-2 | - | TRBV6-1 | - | CASSEYGLTGELFF | TGTGCCAGCAGTGAATATGGACTCACCGGGGAGCTGTTTTTT
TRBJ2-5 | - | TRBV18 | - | CASSPRRETQYF | TGTGCCAGCTCCCCCCGGCGGGAGACCCAGTACTTC
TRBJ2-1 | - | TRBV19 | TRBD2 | CASSTGLAGNNEQFF | TGTGCCAGTAGTACGGGACTAGCGGGGAACAATGAGCAGTTCTTC
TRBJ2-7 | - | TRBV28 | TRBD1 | CASSSTTGGASYEQYF | TGTGCCAGCAGTTCCACGACAGGGGGCGCATCCTACGAGCAGTACTTC
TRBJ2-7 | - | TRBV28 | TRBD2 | CASTSGSSYEQYF | TGTGCCAGCACTAGCGGGAGCTCCTACGAGCAGTACTTC
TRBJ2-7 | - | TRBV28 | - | CASSRLYEQYF | TGTGCCAGCAGTCGTCTATACGAGCAGTACTTC
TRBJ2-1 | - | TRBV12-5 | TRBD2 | CASGSPLAGGLGEQFF | TGTGCTAGTGGTTCACCACTAGCGGGAGGATTGGGTGAGCAGTTCTTC
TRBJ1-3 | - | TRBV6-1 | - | CASSEALSGNTIYF | TGTGCCAGCAGTGAAGCCCTCTCTGGAAACACCATATATTTT
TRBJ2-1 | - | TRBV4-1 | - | CASSQWLTISGNNEQFF | TGCGCCAGCAGCCAATGGTTGACTATTTCGGGAAACAATGAGCAGTTCTTC
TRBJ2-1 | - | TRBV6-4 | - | CASSDSSSALEQFF | TGTGCCAGCAGTGACTCCTCTAGCGCCCTGGAGCAGTTCTTC
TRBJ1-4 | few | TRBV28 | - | CASSPFQGTNEKLFF | TGTGCCAGCAGCCCCTTCCAGGGAACTAATGAAAAACTGTTTTTT
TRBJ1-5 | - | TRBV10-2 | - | CASSSAGGNQPQHF | TGCGCCAGCAGTTCCGCAGGGGGCAATCAGCCCCAGCATTTT
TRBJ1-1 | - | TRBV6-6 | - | CASTTVPSLTEAFF | TGTGCCAGCACCACAGTCCCGTCCCTCACTGAAGCTTTCTTT
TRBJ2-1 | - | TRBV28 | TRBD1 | CASSFGQGTRNEQFF | TGTGCCAGCAGTTTCGGACAGGGGACCCGCAATGAGCAGTTCTTC
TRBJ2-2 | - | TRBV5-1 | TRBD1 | CASSGTPGTVPGELFF | TGCGCCAGCAGCGGAACACCGGGGACAGTCCCCGGGGAGCTGTTTTTT
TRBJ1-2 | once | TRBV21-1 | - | CASSRGTGGYYGYTF | TGTGCCAGCAGCAGAGGGACAGGGGGATACTATGGCTACACCTTC
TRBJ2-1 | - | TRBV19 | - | CASEGRDYEQFF | TGTGCCAGTGAAGGGCGGGACTATGAGCAGTTCTTC
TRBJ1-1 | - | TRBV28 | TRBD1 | CASSVTGGWTEAFF | TGTGCCAGCAGTGTGACAGGGGGATGGACTGAAGCTTTCTTT
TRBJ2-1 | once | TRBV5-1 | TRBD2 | CASSSEGLAGAEQFF | TGCGCCAGCAGCTCCGAGGGACTAGCGGGAGCTGAGCAGTTCTTC
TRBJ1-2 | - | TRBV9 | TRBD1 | CASSPGQGLNFGGYTF | TGTGCCAGCAGCCCGGGACAGGGTCTGAACTTTGGTGGCTACACCTTC
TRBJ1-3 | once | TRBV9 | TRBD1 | CASSVTGDSGNTIYF | TGTGCCAGCAGCGTAACAGGGGACTCTGGAAACACCATATATTTT
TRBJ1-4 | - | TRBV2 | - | CASSVQPVNEKLFF | TGTGCCAGCAGTGTACAGCCAGTAAATGAAAAACTGTTTTTT
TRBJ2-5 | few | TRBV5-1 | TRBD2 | CASSLRASGIGAQETQYF | TGCGCCAGCAGCTTGAGGGCTAGCGGGATAGGGGCCCAAGAGACCCAGTACTTC
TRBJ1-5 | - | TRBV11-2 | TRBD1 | CASSLGPSGQGWWQPQHF | TGTGCCAGCAGCTTAGGCCCCTCTGGACAGGGTTGGTGGCAGCCCCAGCATTTT
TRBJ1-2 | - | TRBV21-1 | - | CASSPGQGAPNYGYTF | TGTGCCAGTTCTCCGGGACAGGGGGCGCCTAACTATGGCTACACCTTC
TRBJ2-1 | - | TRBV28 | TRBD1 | CASRRTGGNEQFF | TGTGCCAGCAGAAGGACAGGGGGAAATGAGCAGTTCTTC
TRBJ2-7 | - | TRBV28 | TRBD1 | CASGRTGIPYEQYF | TGTGCCAGCGGCAGGACAGGGATCCCCTACGAGCAGTACTTC
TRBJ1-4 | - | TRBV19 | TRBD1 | CASSPQGAGGEKLFF | TGTGCCAGTAGTCCACAGGGGGCTGGAGGAGAAAAACTGTTTTTT
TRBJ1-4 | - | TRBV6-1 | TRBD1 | CASSEPDRAEKLFF | TGTGCCAGCAGTGAACCGGACAGGGCTGAAAAACTGTTTTTT
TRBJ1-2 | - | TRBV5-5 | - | CASGDWGGYGYTF | TGTGCCAGCGGGGATTGGGGAGGTTATGGCTACACCTTC
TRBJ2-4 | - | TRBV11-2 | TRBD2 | CASLPGLAGNIQYF | TGTGCCAGCTTACCGGGACTAGCGGGTAACATTCAGTACTTC
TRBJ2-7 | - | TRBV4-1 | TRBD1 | CASSHLTRDRGYYEQYF | TGCGCCAGCAGCCATCTGACAAGAGACAGGGGGTACTACGAGCAGTACTTC
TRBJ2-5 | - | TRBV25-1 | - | CASTIRDSYQETQYF | TGTGCCAGCACGATCCGGGACTCGTACCAAGAGACCCAGTACTTC
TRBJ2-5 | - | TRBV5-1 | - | CASSMGRTASQETQYF | TGCGCCAGCAGCATGGGCCGGACAGCCTCACAAGAGACCCAGTACTTC
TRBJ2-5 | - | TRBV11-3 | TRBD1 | CASSSTGAHRTQYF | TGTGCCAGCAGTTCTACAGGGGCCCATCGGACCCAGTACTTC
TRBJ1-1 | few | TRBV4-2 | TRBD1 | CASSQYPGQGVFAEAFF | TGTGCCAGCAGCCAATACCCGGGACAGGGCGTTTTTGCTGAAGCTTTCTTT
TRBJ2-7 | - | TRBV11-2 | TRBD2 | CASSHGGSGSEYSSEQYF | TGTGCCAGCAGCCACGGTGGGAGCGGGAGTGAGTATTCGTCCGAGCAGTACTTC
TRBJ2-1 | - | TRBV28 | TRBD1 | CASTQAWDSEQFF | TGTGCCAGCACCCAAGCCTGGGACAGTGAGCAGTTCTTC
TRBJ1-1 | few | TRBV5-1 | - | CASSFADMNTEAFF | TGCGCCAGCAGCTTCGCGGATATGAACACTGAAGCTTTCTTT
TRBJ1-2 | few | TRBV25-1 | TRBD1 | CATRTGGYGYTF | TGTGCCACTCGGACAGGGGGCTATGGCTACACCTTC
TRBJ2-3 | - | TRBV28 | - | CASSSGTLTDTQYF | TGTGCCAGCAGTTCCGGGACACTCACAGATACGCAGTATTTT
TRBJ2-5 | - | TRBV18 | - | CASSPRSGMQETQYF | TGTGCCAGCTCACCACGTTCAGGGATGCAAGAGACCCAGTACTTC
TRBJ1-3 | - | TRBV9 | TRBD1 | CASSPGGTGNTIYF | TGTGCCAGCAGCCCAGGGGGGACTGGAAACACCATATATTTT